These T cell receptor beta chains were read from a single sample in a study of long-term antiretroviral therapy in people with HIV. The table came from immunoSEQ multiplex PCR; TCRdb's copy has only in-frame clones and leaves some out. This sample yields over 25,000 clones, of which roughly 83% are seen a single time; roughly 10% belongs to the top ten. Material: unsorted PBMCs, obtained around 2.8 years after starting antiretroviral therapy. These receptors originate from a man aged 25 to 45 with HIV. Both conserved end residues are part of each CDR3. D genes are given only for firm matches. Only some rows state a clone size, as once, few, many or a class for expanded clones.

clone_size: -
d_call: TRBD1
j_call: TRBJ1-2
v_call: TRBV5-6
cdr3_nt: TGTGCCAGCAGCTTGTGGGACAGAGATAACTATGGCTACACCTTC
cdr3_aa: CASSLWDRDNYGYTF

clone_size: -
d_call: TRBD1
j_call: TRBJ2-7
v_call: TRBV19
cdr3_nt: TGTGCCAGTAGTATATTGACCGGGACAGGGGGAGAAGAGCAGTACTTC
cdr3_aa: CASSILTGTGGEEQYF

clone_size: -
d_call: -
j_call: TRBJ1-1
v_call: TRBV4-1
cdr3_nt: TGCGCCAGCAGCCAAGATCATGCGGTCACTGAAGCTTTCTTT
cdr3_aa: CASSQDHAVTEAFF

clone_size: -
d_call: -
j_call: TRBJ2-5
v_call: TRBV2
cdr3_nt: TGTGCCAGCAGTTGGACAGTGGGAGAGACCCAGTACTTC
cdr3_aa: CASSWTVGETQYF

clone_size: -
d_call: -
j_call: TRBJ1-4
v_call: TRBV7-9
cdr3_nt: TGTGCCAGCAGCTTAGGCAGGGCCGATGAAAAACTGTTTTTT
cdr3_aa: CASSLGRADEKLFF

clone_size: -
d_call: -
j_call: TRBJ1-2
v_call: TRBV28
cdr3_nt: TGTGCCAGCAGTTTATTGGGGAAGGTCTACACCTTC
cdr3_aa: CASSLLGKVYTF

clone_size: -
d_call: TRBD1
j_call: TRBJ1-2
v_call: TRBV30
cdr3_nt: TGTGCCTGGAGTGCGAACAGGGGGAACTATGGCTACACCTTC
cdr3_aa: CAWSANRGNYGYTF

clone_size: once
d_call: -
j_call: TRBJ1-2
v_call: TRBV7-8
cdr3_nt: TGTGCCAGCAGCGCCAGGGATACAGGGTACGGTGGCTACACCTTC
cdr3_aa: CASSARDTGYGGYTF

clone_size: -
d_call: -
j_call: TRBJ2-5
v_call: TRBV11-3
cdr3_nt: TGTGCCAGCAGCTTGGAACAGACAGAGACCCAGTACTTC
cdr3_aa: CASSLEQTETQYF

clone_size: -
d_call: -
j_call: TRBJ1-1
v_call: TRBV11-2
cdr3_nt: TGTGCCAGCAGCTTAGGACCAGGTCTCGGGAACACTGAAGCTTTCTTT
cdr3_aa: CASSLGPGLGNTEAFF

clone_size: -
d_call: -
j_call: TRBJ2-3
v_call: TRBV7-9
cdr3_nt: TGTGCCAGCAGCCCTGATAGCGTGAAGCTCACAGATACGCAGTATTTT
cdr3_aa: CASSPDSVKLTDTQYF

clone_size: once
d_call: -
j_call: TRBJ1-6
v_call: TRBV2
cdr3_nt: TGTGCCAGCAGGGAGACCAATAATTCACCCCTCCACTTT
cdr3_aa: CASRETNNSPLHF

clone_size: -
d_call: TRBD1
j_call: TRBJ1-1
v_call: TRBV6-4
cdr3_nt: TGTGCCAGCAGGTCAGACAGGGGGTTCGGTGAAGCTTTCTTT
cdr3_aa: CASRSDRGFGEAFF

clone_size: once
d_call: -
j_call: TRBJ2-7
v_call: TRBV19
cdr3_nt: TGTGCCAGTAGTACCGCGTACGAGCAGTACTTC
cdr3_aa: CASSTAYEQYF

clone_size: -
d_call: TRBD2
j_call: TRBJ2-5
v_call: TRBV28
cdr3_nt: TGTGCCAGCAGTCCGACTAGCGGGAGGGCAGGGGAGACCCAGTACTTC
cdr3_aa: CASSPTSGRAGETQYF

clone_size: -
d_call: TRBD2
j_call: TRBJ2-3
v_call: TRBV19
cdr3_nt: TGTGCCAGCATGACTAGCGGGGTCAGTACAGATACGCAGTATTTT
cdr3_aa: CASMTSGVSTDTQYF

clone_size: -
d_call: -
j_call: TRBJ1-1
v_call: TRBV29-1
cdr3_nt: TGCAGCGCTTTGGTCGGGGCGAACACTGAAGCTTTCTTT
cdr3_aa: CSALVGANTEAFF

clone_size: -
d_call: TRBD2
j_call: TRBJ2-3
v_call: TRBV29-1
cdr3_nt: TGCAGCGTTGACGGCGGGGGGCCAGCAGATACGCAGTATTTT
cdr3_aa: CSVDGGGPADTQYF

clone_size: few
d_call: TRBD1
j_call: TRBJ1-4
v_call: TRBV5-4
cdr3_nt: TGTGCCAGCAGCGAAAGGACAGGGAATGAAAAACTGTTTTTT
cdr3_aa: CASSERTGNEKLFF

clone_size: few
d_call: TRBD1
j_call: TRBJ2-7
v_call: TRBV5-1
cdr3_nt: TGCGCCAGCAGCTCGGGACAGCCCCTAAAGGGGGAGCAGTACTTC
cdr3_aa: CASSSGQPLKGEQYF

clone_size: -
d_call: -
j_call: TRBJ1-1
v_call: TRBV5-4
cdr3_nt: TGTGCCAGCAAGAAAGAGGGGGGCTCCACTGAAGCTTTCTTT
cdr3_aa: CASKKEGGSTEAFF

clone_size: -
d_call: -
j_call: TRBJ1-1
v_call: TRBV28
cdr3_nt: TGTGCCAGCAATCCCCCCCCTCCTATAACTGAAGCTTTCTTT
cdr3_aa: CASNPPPPITEAFF

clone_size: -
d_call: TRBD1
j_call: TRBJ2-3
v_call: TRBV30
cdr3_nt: TGTGCCTGGAGTTCCGCGGGACAGGGTACAGATACGCAGTATTTT
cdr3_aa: CAWSSAGQGTDTQYF

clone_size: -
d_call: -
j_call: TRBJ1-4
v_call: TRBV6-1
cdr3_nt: TGTGCCAGCAGCGCGGCGATGGGCGAAAAACTGTTTTTT
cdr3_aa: CASSAAMGEKLFF

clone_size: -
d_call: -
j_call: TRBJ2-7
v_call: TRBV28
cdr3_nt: TGTGCCAGCAGTTCCCTACAGTGGCGCGAGCAGTACTTC
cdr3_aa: CASSSLQWREQYF